This TCR beta chain comes out of a study of cytomegalovirus exposure and HLA in healthy donors. PCR primers comprised 60 Vbeta and 13 Jbeta primers. TCRdb's table, derived via immunoSEQ multiplex PCR, lists solely in-frame clones and lacks some. The sample has under 200,000 clones; around 72% are singletons. Study-level findings and limits: Per a prior analysis, the majority of TCR beta V segments were productive roughly 87% or roughly 30% of the time. Using the classifier, cytomegalovirus status was reportedly diagnosed with high specificity and sensitivity.

Concerning this clone: Its target is unknown.

The CDR3 contains 14 residues. Looked up from germline, CDR1 is MNHEY and CDR2 is SVGAGI. V was clipped by 5 bases and J by 6 bases, with 17 bases between them. The sample taken for sequencing was PBMCs. This chain links TRBV6-5 with TRBJ2-7; no firm D call. This TCR derives from a man in his late teens or twenties in good health and CMV-seronegative. CDR3 protein: CASSAGSFGGEQYF. The CDR3 DNA reads TGTGCCAGCAGTGCCGGGTCCTTCGGCGGCGAGCAGTACTTC.